This T cell receptor beta chain appears in the sequencing data of a study of CD8 T cells in Susac syndrome. Reverse transcription of about 0.5 to 1 ug RNA used random hexamers. MiXCR was run by TCRdb on the immunoSEQ multiplex PCR reads, yielding one entry per CDR3 protein. The sample lists about 100,000 distinct CDR3 sequences, 95% occurring once. Germline V CDR1 and CDR2: LGHDT, YNNKEL (reference sequence). The V end was cut by 1 base, the J end by 6 bases, with 10 bases between. The CDR3 contains 14 residues. The sample was CD8+ T cells from PBMCs. This chain connects TRBV3-1 to TRBJ2-1; maybe TRBD2 (6 bases). This receptor was identified in a human donor with Susac syndrome. The CDR3 bases are TGTGCCAGCAGCCAAGTCACGACTAGCAATGAGCAGTTCTTC. It encodes CASSQVTTSNEQFF.